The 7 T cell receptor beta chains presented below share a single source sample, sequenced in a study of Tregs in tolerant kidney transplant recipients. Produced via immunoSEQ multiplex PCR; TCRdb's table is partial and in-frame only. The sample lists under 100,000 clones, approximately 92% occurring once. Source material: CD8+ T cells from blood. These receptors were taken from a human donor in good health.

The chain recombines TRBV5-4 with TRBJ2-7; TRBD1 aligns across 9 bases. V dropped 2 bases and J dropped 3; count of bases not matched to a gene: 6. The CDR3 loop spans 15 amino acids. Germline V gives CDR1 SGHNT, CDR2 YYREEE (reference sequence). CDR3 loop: CASSLIGQGLYEQYF. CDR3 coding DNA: TGTGCCAGCAGCTTAATCGGACAGGGGCTCTACGAGCAGTACTTC. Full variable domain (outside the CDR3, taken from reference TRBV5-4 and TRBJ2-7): ETGVTQSPTHLIKTRGQQVTLRCSSQSGHNTVSWYQQALGQGPQFIFQYYREEENGRGNFPPRFSGLQFPNYSSELNVNALELDDSALYLCASSLIGQGLYEQYFGPGTRLTVT.

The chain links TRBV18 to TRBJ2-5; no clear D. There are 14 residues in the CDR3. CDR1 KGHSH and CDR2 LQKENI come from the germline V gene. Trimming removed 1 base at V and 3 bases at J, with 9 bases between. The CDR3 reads CASSPRDYEETQYF. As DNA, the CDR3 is TGTGCCAGCTCACCACGGGATTACGAAGAGACCCAGTACTTC.

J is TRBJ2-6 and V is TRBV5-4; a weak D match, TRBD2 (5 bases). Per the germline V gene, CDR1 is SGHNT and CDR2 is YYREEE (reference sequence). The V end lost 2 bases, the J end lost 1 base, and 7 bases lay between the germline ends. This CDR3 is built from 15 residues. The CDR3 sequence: CASSLRESGANVLTF. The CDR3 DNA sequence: TGTGCCAGCAGCTTACGGGAATCTGGGGCCAACGTCCTGACTTTC.

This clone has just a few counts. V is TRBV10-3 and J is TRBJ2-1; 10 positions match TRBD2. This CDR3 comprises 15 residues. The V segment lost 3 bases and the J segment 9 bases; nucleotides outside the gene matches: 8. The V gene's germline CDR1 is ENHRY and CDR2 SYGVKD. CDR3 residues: CAISEGLAERGEQFF. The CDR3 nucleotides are TGTGCCATCAGTGAAGGACTAGCGGAGCGGGGTGAGCAGTTCTTC.

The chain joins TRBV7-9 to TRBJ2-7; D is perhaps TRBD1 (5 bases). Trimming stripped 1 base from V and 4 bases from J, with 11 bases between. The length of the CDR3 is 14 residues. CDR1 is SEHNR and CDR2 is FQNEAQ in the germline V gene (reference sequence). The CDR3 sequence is CASSLVQGQYEQYF. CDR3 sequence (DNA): TGTGCCAGCAGCTTAGTGCAGGGTCAATACGAGCAGTACTTC.

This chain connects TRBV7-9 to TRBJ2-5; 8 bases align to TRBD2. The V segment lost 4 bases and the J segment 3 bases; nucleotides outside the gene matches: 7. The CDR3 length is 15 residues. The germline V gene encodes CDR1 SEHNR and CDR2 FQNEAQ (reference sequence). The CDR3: CASSSPSGGKETQYF. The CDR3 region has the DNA TGTGCCAGCAGCTCACCCAGCGGGGGCAAAGAGACCCAGTACTTC. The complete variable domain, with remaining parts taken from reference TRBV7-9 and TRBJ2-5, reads DTGVSQNPRHKITKRGQNVTFRCDPISEHNRLYWYRQTLGQGPEFLTYFQNEAQLEKSRLLSDRFSAERPKGSFSTLEIQRTEQGDSAMYLCASSSPSGGKETQYFGPGTRLLVL.

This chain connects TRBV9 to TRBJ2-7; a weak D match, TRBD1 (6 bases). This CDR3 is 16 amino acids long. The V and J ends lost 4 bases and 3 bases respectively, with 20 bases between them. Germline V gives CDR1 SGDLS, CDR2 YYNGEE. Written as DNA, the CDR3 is TGTGCCAGCAGCTTAGAGGGCAGGGGCGGATTCTACGAGCAGTACTTC. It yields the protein CASSLEGRGGFYEQYF.